Listed here are 27 T cell receptor beta chains from one sample, sequenced in a study of blood T cell repertoires in COVID-19. Clones were sequenced by immunoSEQ multiplex PCR, and TCRdb holds only the in-frame ones, with some missing. Of about 71,000 clones in the sample, 75% to 90% were seen once. The source material was peripheral blood. These receptors all stem from a man aged 45 to 65 with acute or convalescent COVID-19.

The gene calls are TRBV11-3 and TRBJ1-2; 9 bases agree with TRBD1. The length of the CDR3 is 13 residues. Per germline, CDR1 SGHNT and CDR2 YENEEA. Germline trimming cut 5 bases from V and 7 bases from J; bases unmatched to any gene: 5. The CDR3 DNA follows: TGTGCCAGCAGCGGGGACAGGGAGGGTGGCTACACCTTC. Its protein is CASSGDREGGYTF.

The V gene is TRBV5-4, the J gene TRBJ1-1; TRBD1 matches at 9 bases. The CDR3 is 14 amino acids. V lost 4 bases, J lost 1 base, and 2 bases stayed unmatched. Germline CDR1 is SGHNT and CDR2 is YYREEE (reference sequence). The CDR3 here is CASSKDRGNTEAFF. The CDR3 DNA is TGTGCCAGCAGCAAGGACAGGGGGAACACTGAAGCTTTCTTT.

This clone was observed a single time. The chain joins TRBV4-3 to TRBJ2-2; possible D gene TRBD1, 6 bases. This CDR3 is built from 16 residues. V was cut by 0 bases and J by 7 bases, with 15 bases left in between. The germline gives CDR1 LGHNA, CDR2 YSLEER. In DNA form, the CDR3 reads TGCGCCAGCAGCCAAGAGCGACAGGTTGTCGGCGGGGAGCTGTTTTTT. This translates into CASSQERQVVGGELFF.

This rearrangement joins TRBV6-5 to TRBJ2-7; D is ambiguous. Trimming removed 10 bases from V and 2 bases from J, with 15 bases in between. The CDR3 has 13 amino acids. Per germline, CDR1 MNHEY and CDR2 SVGAGI. The DNA of the CDR3 is TGTGCCACCACCGATAGTGATACCTACGAGCAGTACGTC. It translates to CATTDSDTYEQYV.

The V call is TRBV12-3 or TRBV12-4, the J call TRBJ1-5; TRBD1 aligns across 7 bases. The ends lost 5 bases at V and 4 bases at J; junction bases unmatched: 2. There are 13 residues in the CDR3. CDR3 sequence: CASSTGANQPQHF. The CDR3 DNA reads as TGTGCCAGCAGTACAGGGGCGAATCAGCCCCAGCATTTT.

This clone was picked up one time. The CDR3 spells CASSPPTGVNYGYTF. The DNA for the CDR3 is TGTGCCAGCTCACCGCCGACAGGGGTTAACTATGGCTACACCTTC. The rearrangement uses TRBV18 and TRBJ1-2, with TRBD1 identical over 8 bases. The CDR3 is 15 residues long. The germline gives CDR1 KGHSH, CDR2 LQKENI. The V gene end was trimmed by 3 bases and the J gene end by 1 base; junction bases not matched to a gene: 4.

On this clone: The sample carries other DNA sequences with the same CDR3. The V gene is TRBV29-1, the J gene TRBJ2-3, with a tentative D call TRBD1 (6 bases). Looked up from germline, CDR1 is SQVTM and CDR2 is ANQGSEA. V was pared by 3 bases and J by 0 bases, with 7 bases between. CDR3 length: 13 residues. CDR3 bases: TGCAGCGTTGAGGACAGTAGCACAGATACGCAGTATTTT. This translates into CSVEDSSTDTQYF.

This chain connects TRBV24-1 to TRBJ2-1; 12 bases line up with TRBD2. This CDR3 comprises 15 residues. Losses at the gene ends were 6 bases for V and 9 bases for J; bases not matched to a gene: 8. Germline V gene lookup returns CDR1 KGHDR and CDR2 SFDVKD. The DNA for the CDR3 is TGTGCCACCAGTCAAGGACTAGCGGGGAGGGGTGAGCAGTTCTTC. Protein: CATSQGLAGRGEQFF.

This sequence joins TRBV7-9 and TRBJ1-2; 7 nucleotides line up with TRBD1. The CDR3 is 13 residues long. Germline V gene data show CDR1 as SEHNR and CDR2 as FQNEAQ (reference sequence). The V segment lost 6 bases and the J segment 4 bases; nucleotides outside the gene matches: 5. The CDR3 DNA sequence: TGTGCCAGCAGACCGGGACAGCCCTATGGCTACACCTTC. Amino acids: CASRPGQPYGYTF.

The chain employs TRBV10-2 and TRBJ2-1; 10 positions agree with TRBD2. CDR1 is WSHSY, CDR2 SAAADI, per germline. The CDR3 is 15 residues long. V shed 5 bases, J shed 7 bases, and the junction held 8 bases outside the gene matches. Written as DNA, the CDR3 is TGCGCCAGCAGTCTTCTAGCGGGAGTTGGAAATGAGCAGTTCTTC. Translation gives CASSLLAGVGNEQFF.

The gene calls are TRBV11-2 and TRBJ2-7, with 15 nucleotides matching TRBD2. The CDR3 totals 18 residues. Trimming removed 6 bases from V and 0 bases from J; junction bases left unmatched: 9. Germline V gene lookup returns CDR1 SGHAT and CDR2 FQNNGV. The CDR3 DNA reads TGTGCCAGCAGGCCAGGACTAGCGGGAGGGAAGAGCTCCTACGAGCAGTACGTC. Encoded protein: CASRPGLAGGKSSYEQYV.

The J gene is TRBJ2-7, the V gene TRBV5-1; 12 bases match TRBD2. This CDR3 is built from 15 residues. The germline CDR1 and CDR2 sequences are SGHRS and YFSETQ. Germline trimming cut 6 bases from V and 6 bases from J; bases unmatched to any gene: 10. The CDR3 DNA follows: TGCGCCAGCAAACCCCTAGCGGGAGGGCCCGGCGAGCAGTACTTC. Residues: CASKPLAGGPGEQYF.

The rearrangement joins TRBV20-1 to TRBJ1-2, with 7 positions matching TRBD1. The CDR3 spans 15 residues. V dropped 3 bases and J dropped 2; count of bases not matched to a gene: 9. Germline CDR1 DFQATT, CDR2 SNEGSKA (reference sequence). CDR3 sequence (DNA): TGCAGTGCTAGTGGACCCCTGGACAGGAACTATGGCTACACCTTC. This sequence encodes CSASGPLDRNYGYTF.

The gene calls are TRBV5-6 and TRBJ2-7; 8 bases map to TRBD1. The CDR3 has 19 residues. CDR1 and CDR2 from the germline V gene are SGHDT and YYEEEE. The ends lost 4 bases at V and 1 base at J; junction bases unmatched: 19. The CDR3: CASSVRDRGFIGASYEQYF. CDR3 nucleotide sequence: TGTGCCAGCAGCGTTCGTGACAGGGGATTCATTGGGGCGTCCTACGAGCAGTACTTC.

The chain couples TRBV4-1 to TRBJ1-1; 7 nucleotides match TRBD1. CDR3 length: 18 amino acids. Germline trimming cut 0 bases from V and 0 bases from J; bases unmatched to any gene: 10. Germline lookup yields CDR1 MGHRA and CDR2 YSYEKL. DNA for the CDR3: TGCGCCAGCAGCCAAGATTCGGTTTTACAGGGGATGAACACTGAAGCTTTCTTT. Translation gives CASSQDSVLQGMNTEAFF.

The CDR3 is CASSADLRNTIYF. As DNA, the CDR3 is TGTGCCAGCAGCGCCGACTTGCGAAACACCATATATTTT. The chain is built from TRBV6-5 and TRBJ1-3, with D hard to call. Between the trimmed V and J ends, which lost 6 bases and 5 bases, there was a span of 11 bases. Germline V CDR1 and CDR2: MNHEY, SVGAGI. The CDR3 contains 13 residues.

The rearrangement joins TRBV5-4 to TRBJ1-1, with a possible D match to TRBD1 (5 bases). V lost 0 bases and J lost 1, with 7 bases in between. The CDR3 consists of 14 residues. Germline V gives CDR1 SGHNT, CDR2 YYREEE (reference sequence). The CDR3 spells CASSLDRTNTEAFF. As DNA, the CDR3 is TGTGCCAGCAGCTTGGACAGGACGAACACTGAAGCTTTCTTT.

The rearrangement joins TRBV24-1 to TRBJ2-3; 8 nucleotides agree with TRBD2. J was trimmed by 4 bases and V by 2 bases; bases with no gene match: 7. The CDR3 covers 16 residues. Germline lookup yields CDR1 KGHDR and CDR2 SFDVKD. The CDR3 loop reads CATSDSAGVQADTQYF. Written as DNA, the CDR3 is TGTGCCACCAGTGATTCAGCGGGAGTGCAGGCAGATACGCAGTATTTT.

The V gene is TRBV27, the J gene TRBJ2-7; D perhaps matches TRBD2 (5 bases). CDR3 size: 13 residues. The germline V gene encodes CDR1 MNHEY and CDR2 SMNVEV (reference sequence). Trimming stripped 2 bases from V and 5 bases from J, with 10 bases between. CDR3: CASSLEGRNEQYF. The CDR3 DNA sequence: TGTGCCAGCAGTTTAGAGGGCAGAAACGAGCAGTACTTC.

The chain carries TRBV19 and TRBJ1-2; 10 positions match TRBD1. Germline lookup yields CDR1 LNHDA and CDR2 SQIVND (reference sequence). The V segment lost 5 bases and the J segment 4 bases; nucleotides outside the gene matches: 7. The CDR3 is 15 amino acids. The CDR3 nucleotides are TGTGCCAGTAGTCCCCGGGACAGGGGTAGCTATGGCTACACCTTC. Translated: CASSPRDRGSYGYTF.

This clone was seen once. This chain uses TRBV6-4 with TRBJ2-1, with TRBD2 identical over 10 bases. The CDR3 is made up of 15 amino acids. CDR1 and CDR2 (germline): MRHNA, SNTAGT. Trimming cost V 5 bases and J 6 bases; bases outside gene matches: 7. The CDR3 nucleotides read TGTGCCAGCAGTCCCGGGACTAGCGCGATCAATGAGCAGTTCTTC. Protein: CASSPGTSAINEQFF.

The rearrangement links TRBV6-5 to TRBJ1-1; D ambiguous. V lost 0 bases, J lost 6 bases, and 8 bases lay in between. CDR3 length: 13 residues. From germline, CDR1 is MNHEY and CDR2 SVGAGI. The DNA for the CDR3 is TGTGCCAGCAGTTACTCGATGTACTCTGAAGCTTTCTTT. Protein sequence: CASSYSMYSEAFF.

The genes are TRBV24-1 and TRBJ2-3; 11 nucleotides match TRBD2. Trimming took 9 bases from V and 6 from J; bases not matched to a gene: 10. The CDR3 extends over 15 amino acids. Germline V gene data show CDR1 as KGHDR and CDR2 as SFDVKD. As DNA, the CDR3 is TGTGCCACCCAGACTAGCGGGACCCTTGGGGATACGCAGTATTTT. Residues: CATQTSGTLGDTQYF.

The chain recombines TRBV5-6 with TRBJ2-1; 7 bases fit TRBD1. Unmatched junction bases numbered 8, after V lost 4 bases and J lost 4 bases. Per germline, CDR1 SGHDT and CDR2 YYEEEE. The CDR3 is made up of 15 amino acids. The CDR3, as DNA: TGTGCCAGCAGCCGAACAGGGGTAAGGTACAATGAGCAGTTCTTC. Translated: CASSRTGVRYNEQFF.

CDR3 sequence reads: CASTLGSGTEAFF. DNA of the CDR3: TGTGCCAGCACCCTGGGATCGGGGACTGAAGCTTTCTTT. The rearrangement joins TRBV12-3 or TRBV12-4 to TRBJ1-1; no clear D gene. V was cut by 7 bases and J by 5 bases, with 14 bases left in between. This CDR3 is 13 amino acids long.

This clone occurred a few times. The V gene is TRBV4-1, the J gene TRBJ2-1; D is uncertain. V dropped 2 bases and J dropped 0 bases, with 11 bases sitting between them. Germline V gene lookup returns CDR1 MGHRA and CDR2 YSYEKL. This CDR3 is 16 amino acids long. As DNA, the CDR3 is TGCGCCAGCAGCCAACAATGGTTGAGCTCCTACAATGAGCAGTTCTTC. Translated, it gives CASSQQWLSSYNEQFF.

J is TRBJ2-1 and V is TRBV7-8; no clear D. This CDR3 has 14 amino acids. V was shortened by 4 bases and J by 0 bases, with 7 bases between the two germline ends. Germline CDR1 is SGHVS and CDR2 is FQNEAQ. CDR3 DNA sequence: TGTGCCAGCAGCTCAGAAAGCTCCTACAATGAGCAGTTCTTC. It codes for CASSSESSYNEQFF.